This T cell receptor (beta chain) was profiled in a study of beta chain features in type 1 diabetes. Study-level findings and limits: A greater similarity of naive, central memory and Treg TCRB repertoires was seen among patients than among healthy donors. Patients and controls would be equally affected if PCR favored shorter templates.

Trimming removed 4 bases at V and 0 bases at J, with 13 bases between. This CDR3 region has 15 residues. CDR1 and CDR2 (germline): SGDLS, YYNGEE. The entirety of the isolated RNA underwent reverse transcription, so expressed TCRB transcripts were sequenced. The data were produced by immunoSEQ multiplex PCR, yet TCRdb's version contains in-frame clones alone and is incomplete. Here the sample spans fewer than 650,000 clones, less than 20% being singletons. This clone was counted between two and nine times. What it recognizes is unknown. The chain links TRBV9 to TRBJ1-1, with D possibly being TRBD1 (6 bases). Source material: naive CD4+ T cells from blood. The clonotype was recovered from a man aged 18 to 29 in good health. The CDR3 protein is CASSPRTALNTEAFF. The CDR3 bases are TGTGCCAGCAGCCCCCGGACAGCGTTGAACACTGAAGCTTTCTTT.